What follows are 24 T cell receptor beta chains derived from one specimen sequenced in a study of blood T cell repertoires in COVID-19. Repertoires were generated with immunoSEQ multiplex PCR, while TCRdb's copy carries only in-frame clones and drops some. Of fewer than 250,000 clones in the sample, over 75% were seen once. Source material: PBMCs or T cells enriched from blood (not recorded which). The receptors derive from a woman in her 30s who had been exposed to COVID-19.

The chain has TRBV19 and TRBJ1-2; D unclear. The germline V and J ends were trimmed by 7 bases and 6 bases, with 9 bases remaining between them. The germline CDR1 and CDR2 sequences are LNHDA and SQIVND (reference sequence). The CDR3 spans 11 residues. CDR3 bases: TGTGCCAGTAATCTCGGGGATGGCTACACCTTC. Amino acids: CASNLGDGYTF.

This clone has just one count. This rearrangement joins TRBV6-4 to TRBJ2-7; 7 nucleotides match TRBD1. The CDR3 runs 16 residues. The germline CDR1 and CDR2 sequences are MRHNA and SNTAGT. After removal of 3 bases from V and 3 bases from J, the junction contained 11 bases not matched to a gene. CDR3 loop: CASSEVGDSERYEQYF. DNA of the CDR3: TGTGCCAGCAGTGAAGTGGGGGACAGTGAACGCTACGAGCAGTACTTC.

This clone was counted once. The CDR3 loop reads CASSLSGIEQFF. The CDR3 DNA reads TGTGCCAGCAGTCTTAGCGGGATCGAGCAGTTCTTC. The chain employs TRBV12-3 or TRBV12-4 and TRBJ2-1; TRBD2 aligns across 8 bases. The CDR3 runs to 12 residues. Germline trimming cut 5 bases from V and 10 bases from J; bases unmatched to any gene: 4.

The table lists this clone with a count of one. This sequence joins TRBV25-1 and TRBJ2-4, with D possibly matching TRBD2 (6 bases). V shed 5 bases and J shed 0 bases, with 11 bases lying between them. The CDR3 extends over 15 amino acids. Germline loops: CDR1 MGHDK, CDR2 SYGVNS. CDR3 in amino acids: CASSPRGLAKNIQYF. CDR3 coding DNA: TGTGCCAGCAGTCCAAGGGGACTAGCCAAAAACATTCAGTACTTC.

The chain employs TRBV12-3 or TRBV12-4 and TRBJ1-1, with 7 bases aligning to TRBD1. V was clipped by 5 bases and J by 1 base; unmatched bases: 1. The CDR3 spans 13 residues. Here the CDR3 reads CASSDRANTEAFF. CDR3 nucleotides: TGTGCCAGCAGTGACAGGGCGAACACTGAAGCTTTCTTT.

This rearrangement joins TRBV27 to TRBJ1-5; D not certain. The germline CDR1 and CDR2 sequences are MNHEY and SMNVEV (reference sequence). V was cut by 4 bases and J by 0 bases, with 10 bases left in between. CDR3 length equals 15 residues. CDR3 in amino acids: CASSSLVASNQPQHF. DNA of the CDR3: TGTGCCAGCAGTTCCCTGGTGGCTAGCAATCAGCCCCAGCATTTT.

The chain combines TRBV29-1 with TRBJ2-3; D remains unclear. Between the trimmed V and J ends, which lost 6 bases and 5 bases, there was a span of 15 bases. The CDR3 totals 13 residues. Germline loops: CDR1 SQVTM, CDR2 ANQGSEA. CDR3 nucleotide sequence: TGCAGCGTATCTCTAGTACAAGGAGATACGCAGTATTTT. Amino acid sequence: CSVSLVQGDTQYF.

The gene calls are TRBV5-4 and TRBJ2-5; TRBD1 aligns across 7 bases. This CDR3 has 14 amino acids. Germline trimming cut 3 bases from V and 5 bases from J; bases unmatched to any gene: 7. The germline gives CDR1 SGHNT, CDR2 YYREEE (reference sequence). The DNA of the CDR3 is TGTGCCAGCAGCTCGCTTACAGGGGAGGAGACCCAGTACTTC. Protein product: CASSSLTGEETQYF.

The rearrangement uses TRBV7-9 and TRBJ1-1; D possibly corresponds to TRBD1 (6 bases). Trimming removed 5 bases from V and 14 bases from J, with 24 bases in between. The germline CDR1 and CDR2 sequences are SEHNR and FQNEAQ (reference sequence). The CDR3 consists of 14 residues. Written as DNA, the CDR3 is TGTGCCAGCAGCCCGAGACAGGCCTCCGGACGACGCTTCTTT. This sequence encodes CASSPRQASGRRFF. The whole variable domain, remainder taken from reference TRBV7-9 and TRBJ1-1, is DTGVSQNPRHKITKRGQNVTFRCDPISEHNRLYWYRQTLGQGPEFLTYFQNEAQLEKSRLLSDRFSAERPKGSFSTLEIQRTEQGDSAMYLCASSPRQASGRRFFGQGTRLTVV.

The rearrangement joins TRBV9 to TRBJ2-7, with D maybe TRBD1 (6 bases). The CDR3 runs to 14 residues. With 4 bases removed from V and 6 bases from J, the gap between germline ends came to 17 bases. Per germline, CDR1 SGDLS and CDR2 YYNGEE. This CDR3 reads CASSPEGDTGEQYF. The CDR3 DNA is TGTGCCAGCAGCCCCGAGGGGGACACGGGCGAGCAGTACTTC.

The chain combines TRBV5-1 with TRBJ1-6; possible D gene TRBD1, 5 bases. The V gene lost 0 bases and the J gene lost 8 bases, with 12 bases spanning the gap. This CDR3 has 15 residues. Germline-derived CDR1 and CDR2 are SGHRS and YFSETQ. CDR3 protein: CASSLDGHNYSPLHF. For the CDR3, the DNA is TGCGCCAGCAGCTTGGACGGACACAATTATTCACCCCTCCACTTT.

This chain links TRBV6-5 with TRBJ1-2, with a possible D match to TRBD1 (6 bases). Looked up from germline, CDR1 is MNHEY and CDR2 is SVGAGI. This CDR3 has 14 residues. The ends were cut back, 7 bases at V and 2 bases at J, with 14 bases in the middle. CDR3 sequence (DNA): TGTGCCAGCACTCCCAGGGGACGCAACTATGGCTACACCTTC. Amino acid sequence: CASTPRGRNYGYTF.

V usage is TRBV28 and J usage is TRBJ2-4; D possibly corresponds to TRBD1 (6 bases). Deletions cut 4 bases from V and 8 bases from J, with 15 bases between. This CDR3 is built from 14 residues. CDR1 is MDHEN, CDR2 SYDVKM, per germline. CDR3 loop: CASSSLQTGHIQYF. The DNA of the CDR3 is TGTGCCAGCAGTTCCCTCCAAACAGGGCACATTCAGTACTTC.

This clone was seen a single time. The V call is TRBV4-2, the J call TRBJ2-7, with 10 bases that match TRBD1. The CDR3 runs 14 residues. The ends lost 9 bases at V and 3 bases at J; junction bases unmatched: 8. The germline gives CDR1 LGHNA, CDR2 YNFKEQ. CDR3 coding DNA: TGTGCCAGTAGACAGGGGGCAGGCGTCTACGAGCAGTACTTC. It specifies CASRQGAGVYEQYF.

V and J are TRBV5-1 and TRBJ2-5; 8 bases are a match to TRBD2. The CDR3 extends over 17 amino acids. V was clipped by 0 bases and J by 2 bases; unmatched bases: 9. Germline CDR1 reads SGHRS; CDR2 reads YFSETQ. CDR3 bases: TGCGCCAGCAGCTTGGCCCCCGGGACTAGTACTCAAGAGACCCAGTACTTC. It codes for CASSLAPGTSTQETQYF.

The chain carries TRBV12-5 and TRBJ1-6; possibly TRBD1 for D (5 bases). V lost 5 bases and J lost 9, with 14 bases in between. Germline CDR1 LGHNT, CDR2 FRNRAP. This CDR3 region has 14 residues. CDR3 sequence (DNA): TGTGCTAGTGGTCCCCCGGGGGTGAGTTCACCCCTCCACTTT. Translation gives CASGPPGVSSPLHF. Using reference TRBV12-5 and TRBJ1-6 for the parts outside the CDR3, the full variable domain is DARVTQTPRHKVTEMGQEVTMRCQPILGHNTVFWYRQTMMQGLELLAYFRNRAPLDDSGMPKDRFSAEMPDATLATLKIQPSEPRDSAVYFCASGPPGVSSPLHFGNGTRLTVT.

For this clone: A junction boundary mismatches the germline segment, possibly from a read error. The DNA for the CDR3 is TGTGCCAGCAGTTTAGAAAGAGCGGGAGTAGCCAACGAGCAGTACTTC. Its translation is CASSLERAGVANEQYF. V and J are TRBV11-2 and TRBJ2-7; TRBD2 agrees at 8 bases. CDR1 and CDR2 from the germline V gene are SGHAT and FQNNGV. The CDR3 length is 16 residues.

The chain employs TRBV27 and TRBJ2-1; 8 nucleotides agree with TRBD2. V shed 5 bases and J 8 bases; nucleotides not matched to a gene: 11. This CDR3 region has 15 residues. Germline lookup yields CDR1 MNHEY and CDR2 SMNVEV (reference sequence). CDR3 bases: TGTGCCAGCAGTGTCGGGACTAGTGGCCCTGATGAGCAGTTCTTC. Protein sequence: CASSVGTSGPDEQFF.

This rearrangement joins TRBV5-1 to TRBJ2-3, with a tentative D call TRBD1 (6 bases). The CDR3 has 16 residues. The V and J ends lost 0 bases and 5 bases respectively, with 16 bases between them. Germline-derived CDR1 and CDR2 are SGHRS and YFSETQ. The CDR3 DNA reads as TGCGCCAGCAGCTTGGGAGGGGGACAACGGCTAGATACGCAGTATTTT. Translation: CASSLGGGQRLDTQYF.

The V call is TRBV21-1, the J call TRBJ1-1. TRBV21-1 is termed a pseudogene. The CDR3 is 14 residues long. CDR3 sequence reads: CASSPSGHDFEAFF. CDR3 sequence (DNA): TGTGCCAGCAGCCCTAGCGGACATGACTTTGAGGCTTTCTTT.

The chain has TRBV7-7 and TRBJ2-2; 7 nucleotides agree with TRBD2. The germline V gene encodes CDR1 SSHAT and CDR2 FNYEAQ (reference sequence). The CDR3 sequence is 17 residues long. V lost 5 bases and J lost 2; bases outside the gene matches: 11. CDR3 region: CASSPLAAGRNTGELFF. CDR3 nucleotide sequence: TGTGCCAGCAGCCCCCTAGCGGCAGGGAGAAACACCGGGGAGCTGTTTTTT.

V is TRBV3-1 (or the pseudogene TRBV3-2) and J is TRBJ1-5; D not certain. The CDR3 sequence is 13 residues long. In germline, CDR1 is LGHDT, CDR2 YNNKEL (reference sequence). V was clipped by 1 base and J by 4 bases, with 5 bases between them. In nucleotides, the CDR3 is TGTGCCAGCAGCCAAGCCCCAAATCAGCCCCAGCATTTT. It yields the protein CASSQAPNQPQHF.

The genes are TRBV5-1 and TRBJ2-5; 8 bases are shared with TRBD2. The CDR3 is made up of 16 amino acids. V lost 1 base and J lost 9; bases outside the gene matches: 14. Germline V gene lookup returns CDR1 SGHRS and CDR2 YFSETQ. CDR3 loop: CASSLTVAGPLRAQYF. The CDR3 DNA sequence: TGCGCCAGCAGCTTGACGGTAGCGGGACCCTTAAGGGCCCAGTACTTC.

This clone was recorded a few times. V and J are TRBV7-2 and TRBJ2-7, with 9 positions matching TRBD2. The ends lost 3 bases at V and 2 bases at J; junction bases unmatched: 11. CDR1 and CDR2 (germline): SGHTA, FQGNSA. The length of the CDR3 is 17 residues. CDR3 loop: CASSFLATSGLPYEQYF. The CDR3 DNA reads as TGTGCCAGCAGCTTCCTCGCGACTAGCGGTCTACCCTACGAGCAGTACTTC.